This T cell receptor (beta chain) stems from a study of monozygotic twins with inflammatory bowel disease. The CDR3 covers 16 residues. From germline, CDR1 is SGHDT and CDR2 YYEEEE. For every TCR library, roughly 3.5 ug of total RNA was used. Every sample had its cDNA made across eight separate reactions. TCRdb reprocessed the 5' RACE reads, with one entry per CDR3 protein and no DNA. The sample's table shows about 350,000 distinct CDR3 sequences. The sequencing sample was made of blood. The sequence came from a human donor with ulcerative colitis or Crohn's disease, or a healthy co-twin of an affected twin (not recorded which). V usage is TRBV5-6 and J usage is TRBJ1-4; lacking DNA, the TRBD1 call made by TCRdb goes unchecked. CDR3 in amino acids: CASSLLGGATNEKLFF. Full variable domain (rest looked up from reference TRBV5-6 and TRBJ1-4): DAGVTQSPTHLIKTRGQQVTLRCSPKSGHDTVSWYQQALGQGPQFIFQYYEEEERQRGNFPDRFSGHQFPNYSSELNVNALLLGDSALYLCASSLLGGATNEKLFFGSGTQLSVL.